Many counts were recorded for the clone carrying this TCR beta chain. Antigen specificity is unknown. The sample holds other DNA sequences that translate to the same CDR3. This sample stems from a study of metastatic and nonmetastatic thyroid tumors. Study background: Peripheral blood and tumor or nodule samples from malignant and benign thyroid patients were compared. General study findings and limits: Malignant thyroid tumors reportedly had TCR beta diversity that was significantly higher than in benign nodules, in blood and tumor.

None of the patients had undergone any treatment ahead of thyroid surgery. CDR3 length: 12 amino acids. Germline V gene sequence: CDR1 SGDLS, CDR2 YYNGEE. V shed 5 bases and J shed 8 bases, with 13 bases lying between them. Methods used by the authors: The study built a papillary thyroid cancer distant-metastasis classifier from CDR3 differences across clinicopathological groups. Via MiXCR, TCRdb re-called the PCR reads. The V and J calls were not made by the authors but by TCRdb's processing. The table records tens of thousands of clones, approximately 12% of them present only once. The source material was blood. The V gene is TRBV9, the J gene TRBJ1-2; D gene ambiguous. The receptor's source is a female donor with papillary thyroid cancer or a benign thyroid nodule (not recorded which). Some clones in this sample may be carry-over from other donors' samples. DNA for the CDR3: TGTGCCAGCAGTGGGGAGGGATACGGCTACACCTTC. As protein: CASSGEGYGYTF.